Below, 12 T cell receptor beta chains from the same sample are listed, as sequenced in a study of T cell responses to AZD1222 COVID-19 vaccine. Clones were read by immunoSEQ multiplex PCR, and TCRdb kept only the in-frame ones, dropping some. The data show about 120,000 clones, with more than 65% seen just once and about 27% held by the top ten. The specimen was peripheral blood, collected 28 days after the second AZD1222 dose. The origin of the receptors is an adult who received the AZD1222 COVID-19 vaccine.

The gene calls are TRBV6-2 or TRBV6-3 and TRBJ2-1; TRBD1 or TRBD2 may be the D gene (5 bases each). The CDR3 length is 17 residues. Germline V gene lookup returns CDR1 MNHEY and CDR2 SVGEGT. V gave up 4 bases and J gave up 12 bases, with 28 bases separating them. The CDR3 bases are TGTGCCAGCAGTTCCTGGGGGATGGAGCGTACTGAGCTGTCGCAGTTCTTC. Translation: CASSSWGMERTELSQFF.

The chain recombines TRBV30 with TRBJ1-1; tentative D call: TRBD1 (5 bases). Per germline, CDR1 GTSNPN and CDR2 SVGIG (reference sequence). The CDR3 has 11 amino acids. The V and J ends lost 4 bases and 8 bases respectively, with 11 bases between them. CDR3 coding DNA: TGTGCCTGGAACCTCGACAGAGAAGCTTTCTTT. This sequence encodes CAWNLDREAFF.

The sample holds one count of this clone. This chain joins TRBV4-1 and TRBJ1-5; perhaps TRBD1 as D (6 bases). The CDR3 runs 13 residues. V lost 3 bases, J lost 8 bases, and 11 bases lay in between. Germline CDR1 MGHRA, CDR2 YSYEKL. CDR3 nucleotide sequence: TGCGCCAGCAGCCATTACAGGGATGAGCCCCAGCATTTT. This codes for CASSHYRDEPQHF.

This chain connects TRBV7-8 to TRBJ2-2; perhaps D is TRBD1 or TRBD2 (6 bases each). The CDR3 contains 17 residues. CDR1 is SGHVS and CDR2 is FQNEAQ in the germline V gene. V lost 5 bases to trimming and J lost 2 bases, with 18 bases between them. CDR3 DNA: TGTGCCAGCAGCGCGGGACAACGACGCACAAACACCGGGGAGCTGTTTTTT. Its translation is CASSAGQRRTNTGELFF. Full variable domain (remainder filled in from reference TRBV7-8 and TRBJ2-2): GAGVSQSPRYKVAKRGQDVALRCDPISGHVSLFWYQQALGQGPEFLTYFQNEAQLDKSGLPSDRFFAERPEGSVSTLKIQRTQQEDSAVYLCASSAGQRRTNTGELFFGEGSRLTVL.

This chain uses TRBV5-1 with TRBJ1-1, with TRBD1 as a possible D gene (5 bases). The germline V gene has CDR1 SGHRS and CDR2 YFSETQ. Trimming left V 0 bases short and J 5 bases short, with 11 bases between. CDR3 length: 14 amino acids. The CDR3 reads CASSLAGEGTEAFF. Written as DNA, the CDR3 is TGCGCCAGCAGCTTGGCGGGCGAGGGGACTGAAGCTTTCTTT.

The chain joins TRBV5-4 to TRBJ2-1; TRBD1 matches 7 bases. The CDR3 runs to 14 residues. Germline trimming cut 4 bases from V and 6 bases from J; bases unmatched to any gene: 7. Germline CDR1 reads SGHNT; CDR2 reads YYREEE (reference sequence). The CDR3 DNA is TGTGCCAGCAGCCCGGACAGGACTTTCAATGAGCAGTTCTTC. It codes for CASSPDRTFNEQFF. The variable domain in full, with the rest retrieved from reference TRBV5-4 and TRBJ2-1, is ETGVTQSPTHLIKTRGQQVTLRCSSQSGHNTVSWYQQALGQGPQFIFQYYREEENGRGNFPPRFSGLQFPNYSSELNVNALELDDSALYLCASSPDRTFNEQFFGPGTRLTVL.

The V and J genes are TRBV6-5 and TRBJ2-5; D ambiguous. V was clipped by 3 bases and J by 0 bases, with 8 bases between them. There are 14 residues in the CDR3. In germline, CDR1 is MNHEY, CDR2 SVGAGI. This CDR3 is CASSYQVYQETQYF. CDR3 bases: TGTGCCAGCAGTTATCAAGTGTACCAAGAGACCCAGTACTTC.

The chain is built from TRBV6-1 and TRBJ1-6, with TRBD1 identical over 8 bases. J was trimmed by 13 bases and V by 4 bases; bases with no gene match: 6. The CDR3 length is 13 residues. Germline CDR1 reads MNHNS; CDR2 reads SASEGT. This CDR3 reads CASSGGQGGPLHF. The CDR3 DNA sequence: TGTGCCAGCAGTGGCGGACAGGGAGGCCCCCTCCACTTT.

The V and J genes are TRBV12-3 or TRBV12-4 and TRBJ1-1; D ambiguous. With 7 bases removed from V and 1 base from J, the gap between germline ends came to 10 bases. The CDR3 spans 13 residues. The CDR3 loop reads CASTLPSNTEAFF. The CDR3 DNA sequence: TGTGCCAGCACCCTACCATCGAACACTGAAGCTTTCTTT.

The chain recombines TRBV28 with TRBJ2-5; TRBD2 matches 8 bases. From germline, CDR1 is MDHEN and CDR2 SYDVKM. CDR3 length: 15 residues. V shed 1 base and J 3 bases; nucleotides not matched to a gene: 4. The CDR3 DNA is TGTGCCAGCAGTTTATCGGGACTAGTGGAAGAGACCCAGTACTTC. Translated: CASSLSGLVEETQYF.

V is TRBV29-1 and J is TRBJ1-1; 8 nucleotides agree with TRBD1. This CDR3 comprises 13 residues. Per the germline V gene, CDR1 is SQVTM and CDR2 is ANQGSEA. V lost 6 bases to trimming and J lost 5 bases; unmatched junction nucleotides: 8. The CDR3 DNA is TGCAGCGTGAAGGACAGGGAGGAAACTGAAGCTTTCTTT. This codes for CSVKDREETEAFF.

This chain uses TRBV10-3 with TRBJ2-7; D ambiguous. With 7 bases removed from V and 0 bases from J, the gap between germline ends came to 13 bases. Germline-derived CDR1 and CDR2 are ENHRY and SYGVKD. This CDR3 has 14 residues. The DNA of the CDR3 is TGTGCCATCACCGAGTCGCTTCTCTCCTACGAGCAGTACTTC. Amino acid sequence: CAITESLLSYEQYF.